The rows below give T cell receptor beta chains drawn from one sample of a study of T cells after yellow fever vaccination. TCRdb re-called the 5' RACE reads with MiXCR, one entry per CDR3 protein. Of about 580,000 distinct CDR3 sequences in the sample, 17% were seen once. The sample consisted of PBMCs, taken 5 days after the first yellow fever vaccination. These receptors were taken from a man younger than 35 who received the YFV17D yellow fever vaccine. CDR3s include the opening cysteine and the closing phenylalanine or tryptophan. A D gene is named only where the DNA matches it firmly. Clone size is not always given. Where it is, it says once, few, many or a class for expanded clones.

v_call: TRBV20-1
j_call: TRBJ2-7
clone_size: few
d_call: .
cdr3_nt: TGCAGTGCTAGTTTAGGGGCCGAGCAGTACTTC
cdr3_aa: CSASLGAEQYF

v_call: TRBV10-3
j_call: TRBJ2-7
clone_size: .
d_call: .
cdr3_nt: TGTGCCTCGGGGGTGGGGGCCTACGAGCAGTACTTC
cdr3_aa: CASGVGAYEQYF

v_call: TRBV20-1
j_call: TRBJ2-5
clone_size: few
d_call: .
cdr3_nt: TGCAGTGCTAGCGGGGAGACCCAGTACTTC
cdr3_aa: CSASGETQYF

v_call: TRBV6-5
j_call: TRBJ2-1
clone_size: many
d_call: .
cdr3_nt: TGTGCCAGCAACGACCCCTACAATGAGCAGTTCTTC
cdr3_aa: CASNDPYNEQFF

v_call: TRBV6-2/TRBV6-3
j_call: TRBJ2-1
clone_size: .
d_call: .
cdr3_nt: TGTGCCAGCGGGGGCGCCTTCTCCTACAATGAGCAGTTCTTC
cdr3_aa: CASGGAFSYNEQFF

v_call: TRBV4-3
j_call: TRBJ2-3
clone_size: .
d_call: TRBD2
cdr3_nt: TGCGCCAGCAGACAAGATCCCGGACTAGCGGGGGTGGATACGCAGTATTTT
cdr3_aa: CASRQDPGLAGVDTQYF

v_call: TRBV18
j_call: TRBJ2-3
clone_size: .
d_call: TRBD2
cdr3_nt: TGTGCCAGCTCACCTAGCGGGGGGGATCCTCTCACAGATACGCAGTATTTT
cdr3_aa: CASSPSGGDPLTDTQYF

v_call: TRBV4-3
j_call: TRBJ1-1
clone_size: many
d_call: TRBD1
cdr3_nt: TGCGCCAGCAGCCACTTTAGGACAGGTACGGCTGAAGCTTTCTTT
cdr3_aa: CASSHFRTGTAEAFF

v_call: TRBV6-6
j_call: TRBJ2-3
clone_size: .
d_call: .
cdr3_nt: TGTGCCACCCGAGCCACAGATACGCAGTATTTT
cdr3_aa: CATRATDTQYF

v_call: TRBV27
j_call: TRBJ1-1
clone_size: .
d_call: .
cdr3_nt: TGTGCCAGCAGGAACACAGGGCCAAACACTGAAGCTTTCTTT
cdr3_aa: CASRNTGPNTEAFF

v_call: TRBV6-1
j_call: TRBJ2-2
clone_size: once
d_call: .
cdr3_nt: TGTGCCAGCACTACAGGGTCGGGGCGTACCGGGGAGCTGTTTTTT
cdr3_aa: CASTTGSGRTGELFF

v_call: TRBV11-2
j_call: TRBJ1-1
clone_size: .
d_call: .
cdr3_nt: TGTGCCAGCAGCCCGTGGGGGGGGGTAAACTCTGAAGCTTTCTTT
cdr3_aa: CASSPWGGVNSEAFF

v_call: TRBV5-1
j_call: TRBJ1-3
clone_size: .
d_call: .
cdr3_nt: TGCGCCAGCAGCTTTCTGGACGGAGGGTCGGGTTCTGGAAACACCATATATTTT
cdr3_aa: CASSFLDGGSGSGNTIYF

v_call: TRBV29-1
j_call: TRBJ1-1
clone_size: few
d_call: .
cdr3_nt: TGCAGCGTTCGCAAAGGGGGTCCAATTGAAGCTTTCTTT
cdr3_aa: CSVRKGGPIEAFF